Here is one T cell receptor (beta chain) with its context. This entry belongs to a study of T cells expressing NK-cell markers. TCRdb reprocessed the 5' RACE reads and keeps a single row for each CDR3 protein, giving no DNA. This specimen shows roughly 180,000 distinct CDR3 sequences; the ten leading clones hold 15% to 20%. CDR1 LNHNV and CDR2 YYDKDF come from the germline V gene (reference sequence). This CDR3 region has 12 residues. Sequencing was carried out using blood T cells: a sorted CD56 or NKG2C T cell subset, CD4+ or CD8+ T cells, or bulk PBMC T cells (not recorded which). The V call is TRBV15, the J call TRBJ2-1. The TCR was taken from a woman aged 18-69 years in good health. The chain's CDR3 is CATSRDRSQQFF.